This is a list of T cell receptor beta chains from one sample in a study of post-analysis software for immune sequencing data. TCRdb re-analysed the PCR reads in MiXCR, keeping a single row per CDR3 protein. The data show some 690,000 distinct CDR3 sequences, 55% to 60% seen once. The sequencing input was blood. The receptors were sampled from a girl aged 2-9 years with multiple sclerosis. The CDR3 runs from the conserved cysteine through the conserved F or W. D genes are given only for firm matches. Clone size is not always given. Where it is, it says once, few, many or a class for expanded clones.

DNA: TGTGCCAGCAGCCAAGATCCCCGGGCGGGGAACTATGGCTACACCTTC; CDR3: CASSQDPRAGNYGYTF; size: NA; J: TRBJ1-2; D: NA; V: TRBV3-1
DNA: TGTGCCAGTAGGGGTAGCGGGCACAATGAGCAGTTCTTC; CDR3: CASRGSGHNEQFF; size: NA; J: TRBJ2-1; D: TRBD2; V: TRBV19
DNA: TGCGCCAGCAGGTTAGGACTAGCGGGACGCTCCTACAATGAGCAGTTCTTC; CDR3: CASRLGLAGRSYNEQFF; size: NA; J: TRBJ2-1; D: TRBD2; V: TRBV5-1
DNA: TGTGCCAGCAGTTCTCTCTCCGGGTTTCAGAACACTGAAGCTTTCTTT; CDR3: CASSSLSGFQNTEAFF; size: NA; J: TRBJ1-1; D: NA; V: TRBV6-5
DNA: TGTGCCAGCAGTCCTGGGACTAGCGGATTTTACAATGAGCAGTTCTTC; CDR3: CASSPGTSGFYNEQFF; size: NA; J: TRBJ2-1; D: TRBD2; V: TRBV12-3/TRBV12-4
DNA: TGTGCCAGCAGCGACGGGGGTAGGGGTGAGCAGTTCTTC; CDR3: CASSDGGRGEQFF; size: NA; J: TRBJ2-1; D: NA; V: TRBV7-3
DNA: TGTGCCAGCAGCTTAGCGGGACAGAACTACGAGCAGTACTTC; CDR3: CASSLAGQNYEQYF; size: few; J: TRBJ2-7; D: NA; V: TRBV5-1
DNA: TGTGCCAGCAGCTCGGGACAGGATAATCAGCCCCAGCATTTT; CDR3: CASSSGQDNQPQHF; size: once; J: TRBJ1-5; D: TRBD1; V: TRBV7-9
DNA: TGTGCCAGCAGTTCCGAACCTGTGCCCGGGGGTGGCGAGCAGTTCTTC; CDR3: CASSSEPVPGGGEQFF; size: NA; J: TRBJ2-1; D: NA; V: TRBV27
DNA: TGTGCCAGCAGCTTGATACAGGGTCTAGCGGGAGGCACAGATACGCAGTATTTT; CDR3: CASSLIQGLAGGTDTQYF; size: NA; J: TRBJ2-3; D: TRBD2; V: TRBV5-5
DNA: TGCAGTGCTGGACCGACTAGCGGAGTCACAGATACGCAGTATTTT; CDR3: CSAGPTSGVTDTQYF; size: NA; J: TRBJ2-3; D: TRBD2; V: TRBV20-1
DNA: TGTGCCAGCAGAACAATTCAAGGGGGCACAGATATGCAGTATTTT; CDR3: CASRTIQGGTDMQYF; size: NA; J: TRBJ2-3; D: TRBD1; V: TRBV28
DNA: TGTGCCAGCAGCCTGAGGCGAGGAGCTAACTATGGCTACACCTTC; CDR3: CASSLRRGANYGYTF; size: once; J: TRBJ1-2; D: NA; V: TRBV7-2
DNA: TGTGCCAGCAGCGACTTGTTGAGGTTCAATGAGCAGTTCTTC; CDR3: CASSDLLRFNEQFF; size: few; J: TRBJ2-1; D: NA; V: TRBV11-2
DNA: TGTGCCAGCAGCGACGACGACGATCAGCCCCAGCATTTT; CDR3: CASSDDDDQPQHF; size: few; J: TRBJ1-5; D: NA; V: TRBV12-3/TRBV12-4
DNA: TGTGCCAGCAGTGTGAGCGGGGGGGCAGATACGCAGTATTTT; CDR3: CASSVSGGADTQYF; size: NA; J: TRBJ2-3; D: TRBD2; V: TRBV12-3/TRBV12-4
DNA: TGTGCCAGCACCCTTGGACAGGGGTCGGCAGGGTATGGCTACACCTTC; CDR3: CASTLGQGSAGYGYTF; size: few; J: TRBJ1-2; D: TRBD1; V: TRBV7-2
DNA: TGCGCCAGCAGCTTCACCCGGACCGAGCAGTACTTC; CDR3: CASSFTRTEQYF; size: NA; J: TRBJ2-7; D: NA; V: TRBV5-1